This TCR beta chain was captured in a study of radiotherapy plus CTLA-4 blockade in lung cancer. V shed 2 bases and J shed 0 bases, with 9 bases lying between them. The length of the CDR3 is 15 residues. Germline CDR1 reads MDHEN; CDR2 reads SYDVKM. Data came from immunoSEQ multiplex PCR; TCRdb stores just in-frame clones and leaves some out. The data contain tens of thousands of clones, roughly 83% of them singletons. This clone was counted a few times. The clonotype originates from a human donor with non-small cell lung cancer that progressed on radiotherapy plus ipilimumab. This chain connects TRBV28 to TRBJ2-3; D is undetermined. Specimen: peripheral blood, collected from a patient treated with radiotherapy plus ipilimumab. CDR3: CASSLTGFSTDTQYF. CDR3 DNA sequence: TGTGCCAGCAGTTTAACCGGGTTTAGCACAGATACGCAGTATTTT.